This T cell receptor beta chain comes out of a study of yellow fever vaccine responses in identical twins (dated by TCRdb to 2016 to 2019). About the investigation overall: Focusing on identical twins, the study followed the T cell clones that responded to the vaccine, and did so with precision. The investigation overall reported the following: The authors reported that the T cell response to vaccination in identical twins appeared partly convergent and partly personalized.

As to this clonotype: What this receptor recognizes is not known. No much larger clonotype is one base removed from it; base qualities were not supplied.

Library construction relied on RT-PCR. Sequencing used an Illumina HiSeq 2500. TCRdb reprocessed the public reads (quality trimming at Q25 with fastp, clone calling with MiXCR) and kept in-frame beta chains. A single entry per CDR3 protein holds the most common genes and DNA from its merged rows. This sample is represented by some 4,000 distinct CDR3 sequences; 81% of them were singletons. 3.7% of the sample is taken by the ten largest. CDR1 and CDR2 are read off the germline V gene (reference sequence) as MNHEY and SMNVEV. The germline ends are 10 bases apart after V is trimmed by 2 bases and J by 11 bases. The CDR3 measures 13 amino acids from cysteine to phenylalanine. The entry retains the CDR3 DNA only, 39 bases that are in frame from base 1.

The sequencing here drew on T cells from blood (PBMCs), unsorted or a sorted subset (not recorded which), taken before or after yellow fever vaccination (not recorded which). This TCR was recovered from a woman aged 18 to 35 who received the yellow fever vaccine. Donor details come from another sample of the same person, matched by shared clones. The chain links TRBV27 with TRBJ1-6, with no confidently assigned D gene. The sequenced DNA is TGTGCCAGCAGTTTAGGCCCTCGGGCACCCCTCCACTTT. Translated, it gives CASSLGPRAPLHF.